This T cell receptor (beta chain) was documented in a study of T-cell reconstitution after alpha-beta-depleted transplantation in children. Study-wide results and limits: T cells produced anew were the main source of T-cell counts and diversity one year after transplant. Expanded clones from the graft, numbering several hundred, reportedly supplied alpha-beta T cells about two months after transplant.

Preparation of the TCRbeta library was carried out with unique molecular identifiers. Each CDR3 protein gets one entry after TCRdb re-called the PCR reads with MiXCR. This table holds about a million distinct CDR3 sequences, around 30% found once. The CDR3 length is 15 residues. Germline assignment: CDR1 DFQATT and CDR2 SNEGSKA (reference sequence). V was trimmed by 1 base and J by 8 bases, leaving 18 bases between them. This clonotype was observed many times. What it binds is unknown. The V and J genes are TRBV20-1 and TRBJ2-4; no definite D call. This clonotype originated in a boy in the first two years of life who had a stem cell transplant for SCID, so the T cells may come from the graft donor. This sample comprised PBMCs, mostly from graft donor cells, obtained 360 days after TCRalphabeta/CD19-depleted stem cell transplant. CDR3 DNA: TGCAGTGCTAGAGTTGGACCCCTTAAAAAACACATTCAGTACTTC. It yields the protein CSARVGPLKKHIQYF.